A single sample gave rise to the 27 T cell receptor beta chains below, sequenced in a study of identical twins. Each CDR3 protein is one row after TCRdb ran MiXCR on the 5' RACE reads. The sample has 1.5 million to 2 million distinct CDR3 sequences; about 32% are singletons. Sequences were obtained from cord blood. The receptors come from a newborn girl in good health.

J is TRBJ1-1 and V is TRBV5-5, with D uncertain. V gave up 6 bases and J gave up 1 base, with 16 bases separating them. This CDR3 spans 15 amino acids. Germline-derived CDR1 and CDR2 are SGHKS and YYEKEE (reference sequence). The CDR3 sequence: CASTPVAGPNTEAFF. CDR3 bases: TGTGCCAGCACCCCGGTCGCAGGCCCGAACACTGAAGCTTTCTTT.

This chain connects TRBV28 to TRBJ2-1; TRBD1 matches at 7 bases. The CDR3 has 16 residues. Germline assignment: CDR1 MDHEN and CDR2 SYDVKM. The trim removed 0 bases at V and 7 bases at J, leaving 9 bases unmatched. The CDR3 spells CASSLWGLDRRNEQFF. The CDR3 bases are TGTGCCAGCAGTTTATGGGGATTGGACAGGAGGAATGAGCAGTTCTTC.

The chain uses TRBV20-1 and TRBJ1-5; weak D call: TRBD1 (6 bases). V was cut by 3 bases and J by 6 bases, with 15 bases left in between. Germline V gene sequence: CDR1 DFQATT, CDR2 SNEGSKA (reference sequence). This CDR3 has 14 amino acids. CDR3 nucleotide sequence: TGCAGTGCTAGCCCTAACAGGGCGGGTCAGCCCCAGCATTTT. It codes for CSASPNRAGQPQHF.

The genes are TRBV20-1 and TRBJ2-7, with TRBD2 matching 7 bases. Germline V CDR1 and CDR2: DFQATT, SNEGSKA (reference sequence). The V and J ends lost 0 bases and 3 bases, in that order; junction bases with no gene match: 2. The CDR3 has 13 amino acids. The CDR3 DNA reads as TGCAGTGCTAGAGATCGGGACTACTACGAGCAGTACTTC. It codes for CSARDRDYYEQYF.

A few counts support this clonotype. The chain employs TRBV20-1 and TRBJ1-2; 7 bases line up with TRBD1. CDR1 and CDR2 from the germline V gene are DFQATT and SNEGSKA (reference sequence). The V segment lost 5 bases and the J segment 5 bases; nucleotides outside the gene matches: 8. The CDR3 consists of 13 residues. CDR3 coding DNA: TGCAGTGCTGACCGGGACAGTTTTTATGGCTACACCTTC. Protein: CSADRDSFYGYTF.

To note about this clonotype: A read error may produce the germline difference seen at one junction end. Here the CDR3 reads CACSSDRTGNEQFF. CDR3 in DNA: TGCGCCTGCAGCTCCGATCGAACAGGGAATGAGCAGTTCTTC. The rearrangement uses TRBV5-1 and TRBJ2-1, with D perhaps matching TRBD1 (6 bases). This CDR3 has 14 amino acids. CDR1 and CDR2 from the germline V gene are SGHRS and YFSETQ.

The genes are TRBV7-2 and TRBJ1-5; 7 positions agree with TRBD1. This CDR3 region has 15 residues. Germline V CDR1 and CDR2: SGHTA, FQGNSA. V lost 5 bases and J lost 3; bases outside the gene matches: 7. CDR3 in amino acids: CASSQRQGNNQPQHF. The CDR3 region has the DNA TGTGCCAGCAGCCAAAGACAGGGAAACAATCAGCCCCAGCATTTT.

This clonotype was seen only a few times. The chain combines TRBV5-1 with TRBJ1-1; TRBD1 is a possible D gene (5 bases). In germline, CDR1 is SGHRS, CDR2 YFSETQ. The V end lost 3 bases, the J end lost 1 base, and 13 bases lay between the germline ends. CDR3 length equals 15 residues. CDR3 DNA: TGCGCCAGCAGCTCGAACGGGACTCCGAACACTGAAGCTTTCTTT. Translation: CASSSNGTPNTEAFF.

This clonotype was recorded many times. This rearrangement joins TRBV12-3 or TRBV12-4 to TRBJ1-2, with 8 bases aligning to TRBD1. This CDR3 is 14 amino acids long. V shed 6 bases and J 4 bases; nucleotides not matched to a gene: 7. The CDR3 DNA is TGTGCCAGCAGCCACGGGGACAGGATCTATGGCTACACCTTC. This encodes CASSHGDRIYGYTF.

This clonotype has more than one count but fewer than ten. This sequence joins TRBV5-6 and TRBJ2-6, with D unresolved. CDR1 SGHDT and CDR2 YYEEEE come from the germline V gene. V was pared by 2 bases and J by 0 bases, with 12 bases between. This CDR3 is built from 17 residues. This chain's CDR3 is CASSFAHHSSGANVLTF. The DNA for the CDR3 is TGTGCCAGCAGCTTTGCACACCACAGCTCTGGGGCCAACGTCCTGACTTTC.

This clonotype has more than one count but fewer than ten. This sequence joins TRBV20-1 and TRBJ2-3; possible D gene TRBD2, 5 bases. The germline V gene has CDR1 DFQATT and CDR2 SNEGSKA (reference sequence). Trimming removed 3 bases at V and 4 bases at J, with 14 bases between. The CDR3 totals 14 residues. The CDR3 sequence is CSARNGNGADTQYF. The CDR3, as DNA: TGCAGTGCTAGGAACGGGAATGGGGCAGATACGCAGTATTTT.

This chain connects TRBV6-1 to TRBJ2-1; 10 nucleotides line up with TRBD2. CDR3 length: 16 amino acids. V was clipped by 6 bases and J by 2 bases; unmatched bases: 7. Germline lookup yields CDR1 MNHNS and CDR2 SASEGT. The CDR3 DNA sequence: TGTGCCAGCAGATCTATAGCGGGGGGAACCTACAATGAGCAGTTCTTC. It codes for CASRSIAGGTYNEQFF.

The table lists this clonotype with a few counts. The CDR3 reads CASRFRALRPQHF. The CDR3 nucleotides are TGTGCCAGCAGATTCCGGGCCCTCCGGCCCCAGCATTTT. The chain uses TRBV28 and TRBJ1-5; D gene unclear. The CDR3 extends over 13 amino acids. The V end was cut by 6 bases, the J end by 9 bases, with 15 bases between. CDR1 is MDHEN, CDR2 SYDVKM, per germline.

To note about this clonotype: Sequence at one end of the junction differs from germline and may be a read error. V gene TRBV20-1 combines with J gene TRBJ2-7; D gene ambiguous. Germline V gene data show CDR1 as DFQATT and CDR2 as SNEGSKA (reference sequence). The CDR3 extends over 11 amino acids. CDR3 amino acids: CCARDRYEQYF. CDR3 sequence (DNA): TGCTGTGCTAGAGATCGGTACGAGCAGTACTTC.

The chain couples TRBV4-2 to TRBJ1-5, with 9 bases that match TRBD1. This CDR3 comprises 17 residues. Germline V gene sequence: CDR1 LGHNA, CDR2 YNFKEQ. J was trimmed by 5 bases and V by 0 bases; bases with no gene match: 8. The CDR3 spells CASSQDAGTGFYQPQHF. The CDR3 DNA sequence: TGTGCCAGCAGCCAAGATGCCGGGACAGGGTTCTATCAGCCCCAGCATTTT.

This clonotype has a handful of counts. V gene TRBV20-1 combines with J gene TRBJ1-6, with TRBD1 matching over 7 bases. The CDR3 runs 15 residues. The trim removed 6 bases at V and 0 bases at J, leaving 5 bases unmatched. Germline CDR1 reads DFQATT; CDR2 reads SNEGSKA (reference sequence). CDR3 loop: CSAPGGGSYNSPLHF. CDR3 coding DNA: TGCAGTGCCCCAGGGGGTGGCTCCTATAATTCACCCCTCCACTTT.

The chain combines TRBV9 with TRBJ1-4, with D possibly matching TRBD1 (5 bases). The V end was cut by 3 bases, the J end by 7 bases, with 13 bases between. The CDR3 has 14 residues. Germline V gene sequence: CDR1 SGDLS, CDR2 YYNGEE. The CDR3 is CASSAARDREKLFF. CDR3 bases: TGTGCCAGCAGCGCGGCCCGGGACCGTGAAAAACTGTTTTTT. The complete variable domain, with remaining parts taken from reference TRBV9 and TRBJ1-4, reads DSGVTQTPKHLITATGQRVTLRCSPRSGDLSVYWYQQSLDQGLQFLIQYYNGEERAKGNILERFSAQQFPDLHSELNLSSLELGDSALYFCASSAARDREKLFFGSGTQLSVL.

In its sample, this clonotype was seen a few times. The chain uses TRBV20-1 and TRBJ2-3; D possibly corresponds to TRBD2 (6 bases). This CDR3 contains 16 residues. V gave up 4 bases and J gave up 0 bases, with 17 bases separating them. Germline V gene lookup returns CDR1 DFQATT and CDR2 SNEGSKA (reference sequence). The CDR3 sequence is CSATRLSGSSTDTQYF. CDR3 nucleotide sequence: TGCAGTGCTACCCGACTTAGCGGTTCTAGCACAGATACGCAGTATTTT.

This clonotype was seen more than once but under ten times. CDR3 protein: CASSPTGRGEKLFF. In nucleotides, the CDR3 is TGTGCCAGCAGCCCGACAGGGAGGGGTGAAAAACTGTTTTTT. The chain has TRBV11-2 and TRBJ1-4; 7 bases are shared with TRBD1. Germline V gene sequence: CDR1 SGHAT, CDR2 FQNNGV. The CDR3 is 14 residues long. The junction had 7 bases not matched to a gene; V was cut back by 5 bases and J by 7 bases.

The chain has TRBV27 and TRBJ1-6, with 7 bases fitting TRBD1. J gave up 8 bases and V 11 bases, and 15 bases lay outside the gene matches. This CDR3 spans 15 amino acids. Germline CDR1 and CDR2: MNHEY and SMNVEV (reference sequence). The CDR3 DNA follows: TGTGCCTCGCGTCCCCGGGCAGGGGGGTATTCACCCCTCCACTTT. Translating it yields CASRPRAGGYSPLHF.

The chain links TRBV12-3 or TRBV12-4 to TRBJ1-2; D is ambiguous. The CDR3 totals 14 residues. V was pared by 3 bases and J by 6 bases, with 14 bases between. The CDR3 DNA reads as TGTGCCAGCAGTTTCCCCCCCGGTAGCCATGGCTACACCTTC. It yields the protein CASSFPPGSHGYTF.

The CDR3 region has the DNA TGTGCCAGCAGCCAAGGGGGAGGGGGGATGGTCTATGGCTACACCTTC. It encodes CASSQGGGGMVYGYTF. This chain uses TRBV3-1 with TRBJ1-2, with D possibly matching TRBD1 (6 bases). The CDR3 length is 16 residues. The V end was cut by 1 base, the J end by 4 bases, with 16 bases between. CDR1 and CDR2 (germline): LGHDT, YNNKEL (reference sequence).

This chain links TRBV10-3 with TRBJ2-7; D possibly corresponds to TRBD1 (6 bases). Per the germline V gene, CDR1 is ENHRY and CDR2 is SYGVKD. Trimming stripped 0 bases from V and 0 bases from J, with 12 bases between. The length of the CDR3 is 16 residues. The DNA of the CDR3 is TGTGCCATCAGTGAGTCTCCCGGGACAACCTCCTACGAGCAGTACTTC. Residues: CAISESPGTTSYEQYF.

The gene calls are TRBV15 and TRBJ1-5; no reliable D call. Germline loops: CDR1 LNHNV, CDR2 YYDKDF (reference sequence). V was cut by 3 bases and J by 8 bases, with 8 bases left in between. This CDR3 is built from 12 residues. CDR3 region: CATSRRDKPQHF. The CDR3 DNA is TGTGCCACCAGCAGGCGAGACAAGCCCCAGCATTTT.

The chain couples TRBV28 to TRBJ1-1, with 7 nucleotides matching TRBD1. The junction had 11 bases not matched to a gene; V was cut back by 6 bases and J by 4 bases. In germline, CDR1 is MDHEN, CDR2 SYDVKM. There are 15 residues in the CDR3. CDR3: CASSLQGPSGTEAFF. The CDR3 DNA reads TGTGCCAGCAGCCTACAGGGGCCCTCGGGCACTGAAGCTTTCTTT.

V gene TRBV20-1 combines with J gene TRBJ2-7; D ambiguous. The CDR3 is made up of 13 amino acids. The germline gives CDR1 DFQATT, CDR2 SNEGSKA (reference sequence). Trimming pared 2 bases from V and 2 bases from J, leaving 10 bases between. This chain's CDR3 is CSARLPSAYEQYF. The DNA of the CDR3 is TGCAGTGCTAGACTCCCCAGCGCCTACGAGCAGTACTTC.

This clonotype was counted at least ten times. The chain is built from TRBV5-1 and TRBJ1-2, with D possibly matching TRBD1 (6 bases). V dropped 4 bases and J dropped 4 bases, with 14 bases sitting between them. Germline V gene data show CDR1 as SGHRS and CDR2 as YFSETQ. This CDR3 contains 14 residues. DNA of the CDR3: TGCGCCAGCAGCGTGACAGGCGATAGCTATGGCTACACCTTC. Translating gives CASSVTGDSYGYTF. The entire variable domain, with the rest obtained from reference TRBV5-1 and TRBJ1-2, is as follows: KAGVTQTPRYLIKTRGQQVTLSCSPISGHRSVSWYQQTPGQGLQFLFEYFSETQRNKGNFPGRFSGRQFSNSRSEMNVSTLELGDSALYLCASSVTGDSYGYTFGSGTRLTVV.